This TCR beta chain was found in a study of CD8+ T cells in alopecia areata. Study-level background: Each of the treated patients was given oral tofacitinib, 5 to 10 mg twice daily, for moderate-to-severe alopecia areata. Tofacitinib treatment spanned 6 to 18 months, with 6 months off drug afterward. Findings and limits, study-wide: Scalp and blood retained many expanded lesional clones during tofacitinib. Within the top 100, expanded CD8+ clones significantly decreased with tofacitinib, as did scalp clonality.

V dropped 8 bases and J dropped 0; count of bases not matched to a gene: 13. Germline-derived CDR1 and CDR2 are SQVTM and ANQGSEA. CDR3 length: 16 amino acids. Treatment specified: oral pan-JAK inhibitor, 5-10 mg twice daily. Alopecia areata patients provided lesional scalp punch biopsies and peripheral blood. cDNA prepared by RNA extraction and subsequent reverse transcription served as the template for sequencing. Method: immunoSEQ multiplex PCR; TCRdb's copy keeps in-frame clones and lacks some. Here the sample spans 3,500 or so clones, around 68% being singletons. Comments on this clone: Its target is not known.

This chain connects TRBV29-1 to TRBJ2-3; 8 bases are shared with TRBD1. This TCR came from a human donor with alopecia areata. The material sequenced was skin, taken at week 24, from a patient treated with tofacitinib. CDR3: CSFSPTGVTSTDTQYF. CDR3 DNA sequence: TGCAGCTTCAGCCCGACAGGGGTTACTAGCACAGATACGCAGTATTTT.